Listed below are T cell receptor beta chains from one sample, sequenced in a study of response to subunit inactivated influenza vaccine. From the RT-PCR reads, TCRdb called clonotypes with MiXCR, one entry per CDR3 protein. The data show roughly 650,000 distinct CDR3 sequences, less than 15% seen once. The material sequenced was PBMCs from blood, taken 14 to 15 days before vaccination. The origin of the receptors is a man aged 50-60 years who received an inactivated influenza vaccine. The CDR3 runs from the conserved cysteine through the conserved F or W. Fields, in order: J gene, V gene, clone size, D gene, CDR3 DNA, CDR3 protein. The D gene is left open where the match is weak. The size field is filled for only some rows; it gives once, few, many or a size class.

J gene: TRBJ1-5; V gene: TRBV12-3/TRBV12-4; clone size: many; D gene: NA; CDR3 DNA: TGTGCCAGCAGTTTAACCAATCAGCCCCAGCATTTT; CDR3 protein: CASSLTNQPQHF
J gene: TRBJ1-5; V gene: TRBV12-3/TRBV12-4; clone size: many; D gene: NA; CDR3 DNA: TGTGCCAGCAGCCCGGACCCGGATCAGCCCCAGCATTTT; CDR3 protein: CASSPDPDQPQHF
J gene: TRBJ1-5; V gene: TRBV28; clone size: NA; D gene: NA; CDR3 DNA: TGTGCCAGCAGCTCCCTGACAGGTAGCAATCAGCCCCAGCATTTT; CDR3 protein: CASSSLTGSNQPQHF
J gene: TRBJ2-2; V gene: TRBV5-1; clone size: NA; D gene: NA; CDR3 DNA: TGCGCCAGCAGCTTGTACCAATCCGGGGAGCTGTTTTTT; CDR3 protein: CASSLYQSGELFF
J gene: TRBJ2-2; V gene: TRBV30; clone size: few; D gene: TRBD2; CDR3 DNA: TGTGCCTGGAGCGCGTTAGCGGGAACCGGGGAGCTGTTTTTT; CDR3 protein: CAWSALAGTGELFF
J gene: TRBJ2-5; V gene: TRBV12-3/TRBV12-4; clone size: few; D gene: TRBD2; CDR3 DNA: TGTGCCAGCAGTGCCAGCGGGAGGGCTGGCGGGGGGACCCAGTACTTC; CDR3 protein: CASSASGRAGGGTQYF
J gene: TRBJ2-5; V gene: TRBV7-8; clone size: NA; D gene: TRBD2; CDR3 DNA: TGTGCCAGCAGCTTACGGCGGGAGGATGAGACCCAGTACTTC; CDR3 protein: CASSLRREDETQYF
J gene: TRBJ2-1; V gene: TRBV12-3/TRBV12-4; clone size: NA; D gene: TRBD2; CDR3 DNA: TGTGCCAGCAGATCAAATAGCGGGGGTTTCAGCAATGAGCAGTTCTTC; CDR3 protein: CASRSNSGGFSNEQFF
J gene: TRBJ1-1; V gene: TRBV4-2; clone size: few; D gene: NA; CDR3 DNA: TGTGCCAGCAGCCAACCCACGACAGGGAACACTGAAGCTTTCTTT; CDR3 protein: CASSQPTTGNTEAFF
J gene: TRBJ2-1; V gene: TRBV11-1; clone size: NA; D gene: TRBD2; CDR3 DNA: TGTGCCAGCAGTTCAACTAGCGGAATACGGAATGAGCAGTTCTTC; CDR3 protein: CASSSTSGIRNEQFF
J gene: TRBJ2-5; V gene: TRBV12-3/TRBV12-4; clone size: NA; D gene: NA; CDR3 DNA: TGTGCCAGCATGACCAGGAGCCAAGAGACCCAGTACTTC; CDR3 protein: CASMTRSQETQYF
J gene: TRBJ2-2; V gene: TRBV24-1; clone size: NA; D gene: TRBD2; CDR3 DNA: TGTGCCACCGGACTAGCGGGGGCCAACACCGGGGAGCTGTTTTTT; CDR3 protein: CATGLAGANTGELFF
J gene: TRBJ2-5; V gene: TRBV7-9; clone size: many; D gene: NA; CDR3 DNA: TGTGCCAGCAGCTTAAGTGGGGGATGGGAGACCCAGTACTTC; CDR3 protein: CASSLSGGWETQYF
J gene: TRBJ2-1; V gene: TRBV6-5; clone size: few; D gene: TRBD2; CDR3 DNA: TGTGCCAGCAGTTACTTTCTAGCGGCCTCCTACAATGAGCAGTTCTTC; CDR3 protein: CASSYFLAASYNEQFF
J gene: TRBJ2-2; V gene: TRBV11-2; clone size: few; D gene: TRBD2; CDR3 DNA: TGTGCCAGCAGCCCCGGTGGGTGGGAAGCGGGGGGGCCATTCACCGGGGAGCTGTTTTTT; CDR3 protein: CASSPGGWEAGGPFTGELFF
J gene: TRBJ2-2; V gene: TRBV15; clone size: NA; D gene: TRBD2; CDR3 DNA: TGTGCCACCAGCAGAGGTAGCGGGAGTACCGGGGAGCTGTTTTTT; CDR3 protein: CATSRGSGSTGELFF
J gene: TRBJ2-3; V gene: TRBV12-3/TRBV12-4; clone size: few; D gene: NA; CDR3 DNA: TGTGCCTCAGGTCCTTCTGGCACAGATACGCAGTATTTT; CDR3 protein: CASGPSGTDTQYF
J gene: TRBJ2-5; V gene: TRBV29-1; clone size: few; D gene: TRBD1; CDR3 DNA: TGCAGCGCCCGGGGACAGGGTGGAGAGACCCAGTACTTC; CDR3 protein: CSARGQGGETQYF
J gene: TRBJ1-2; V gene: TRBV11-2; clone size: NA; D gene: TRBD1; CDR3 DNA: TGTGCCAGCAGCTTAGATGCAGGGGGCCTTGGCTACACCTTC; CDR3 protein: CASSLDAGGLGYTF
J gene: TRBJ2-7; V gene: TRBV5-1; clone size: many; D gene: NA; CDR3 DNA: TGCGCCAGCAGCTTGGTCCACGGGTCAGGGGATTACTACGAGCAGTACTTC; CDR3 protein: CASSLVHGSGDYYEQYF
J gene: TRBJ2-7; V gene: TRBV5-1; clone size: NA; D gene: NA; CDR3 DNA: TGCGCCAGCAGCTTGATTGAGGGGGGTTCCTACGAGCAGTACTTC; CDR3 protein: CASSLIEGGSYEQYF
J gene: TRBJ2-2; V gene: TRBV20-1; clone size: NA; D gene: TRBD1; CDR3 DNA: TGCAGTGCTAGAAGTGACAGGGTAAACACCGGGGAGCTGTTTTTT; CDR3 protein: CSARSDRVNTGELFF
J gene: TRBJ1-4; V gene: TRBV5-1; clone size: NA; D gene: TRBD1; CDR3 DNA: TGCGCCAGCAGCCCGGGGGTACAGGGGGGCGAAAAACTGTTTTTT; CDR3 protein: CASSPGVQGGEKLFF
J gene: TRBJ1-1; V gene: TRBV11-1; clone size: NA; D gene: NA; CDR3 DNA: TGTGCCAGCAGCTTCGGGCCCCACGCCGGTGAAGCTTTCTTT; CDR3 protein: CASSFGPHAGEAFF
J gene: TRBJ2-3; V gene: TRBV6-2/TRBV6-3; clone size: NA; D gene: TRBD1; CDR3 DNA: TGTGCCACCCAAAACCCGGGACAGGGGAGAACAGATACGCAGTATTTT; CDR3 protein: CATQNPGQGRTDTQYF
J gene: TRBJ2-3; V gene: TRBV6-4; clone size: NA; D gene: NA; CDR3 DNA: TGTGCCAGCAGTGACATTTGGGGAGATACGCAGTATTTT; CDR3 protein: CASSDIWGDTQYF
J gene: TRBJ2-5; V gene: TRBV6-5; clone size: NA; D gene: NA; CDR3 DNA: TGTGCCAGCAGTACGCGGGCTACCCAGTACTTC; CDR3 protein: CASSTRATQYF
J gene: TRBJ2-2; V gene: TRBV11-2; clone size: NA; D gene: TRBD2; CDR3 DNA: TGTGCCAGCACCCTGGCAGCGGGGGCCGGGGAGCTGTTTTTT; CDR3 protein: CASTLAAGAGELFF
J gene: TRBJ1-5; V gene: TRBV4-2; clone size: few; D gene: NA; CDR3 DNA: TGTGCCAGCAGCCAAGCTACAGGTGGGAATCAGCCCCAGCATTTT; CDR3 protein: CASSQATGGNQPQHF
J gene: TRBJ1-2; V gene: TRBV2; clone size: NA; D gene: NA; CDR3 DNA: TGTGCCAGCACCCAAGAGCAGATTAACTATGGCTACACCTTC; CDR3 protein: CASTQEQINYGYTF
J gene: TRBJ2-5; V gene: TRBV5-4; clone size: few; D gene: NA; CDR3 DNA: TGTGCCAGCAGCTCAGTTGGGCAGGAGACCCAGTACTTC; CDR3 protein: CASSSVGQETQYF
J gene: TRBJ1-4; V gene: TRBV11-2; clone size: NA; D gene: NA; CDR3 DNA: TGTGCCAGCAGCTTAGGGTCCCTCCAGGGAGGTAATGAAAAACTGTTTTTT; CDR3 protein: CASSLGSLQGGNEKLFF
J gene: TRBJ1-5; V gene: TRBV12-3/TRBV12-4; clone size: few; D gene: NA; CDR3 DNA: TGTGCCAGCACTTCCGGTGTGACCCAGCATTTT; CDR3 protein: CASTSGVTQHF
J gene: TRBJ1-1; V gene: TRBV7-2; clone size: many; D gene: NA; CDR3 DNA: TGTGCCAGCAGCTTAGCGCCGTCTATACCTACTCGAATGAACACTGAAGCTTTCTTT; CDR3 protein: CASSLAPSIPTRMNTEAFF
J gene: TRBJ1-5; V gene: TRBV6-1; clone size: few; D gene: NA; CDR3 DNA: TGTGCCAGCAAAACCCAGCTAGACAATCAGCCCCAGCATTTT; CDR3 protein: CASKTQLDNQPQHF
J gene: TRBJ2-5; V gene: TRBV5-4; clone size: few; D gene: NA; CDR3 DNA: TGTGCCAGCAGCCTTAAGACTAGTGGGGGGGAGACCCAGTACTTC; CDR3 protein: CASSLKTSGGETQYF
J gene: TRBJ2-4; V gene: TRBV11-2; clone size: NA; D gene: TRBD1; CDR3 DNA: TGTGCCAGCAGCTCCCTCCGGGACAGGGGTGAGGGGTTCGGCAAAAACATTCAGTACTTC; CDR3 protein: CASSSLRDRGEGFGKNIQYF
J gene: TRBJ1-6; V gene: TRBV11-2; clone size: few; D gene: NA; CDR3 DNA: TGTGCCAGCAGCTTAGCTGGGGATTATAATTCACCCCTCCACTTT; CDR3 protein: CASSLAGDYNSPLHF
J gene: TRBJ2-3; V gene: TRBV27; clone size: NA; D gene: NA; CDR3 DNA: TGTGCCAGCAGTTTTATAGAGACAACCCCTAGCACAGATACGCAGTATTTT; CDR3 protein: CASSFIETTPSTDTQYF
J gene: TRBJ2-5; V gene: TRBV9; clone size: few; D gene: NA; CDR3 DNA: TGTGCCAGCAGCCCATCCCTCGGGACACAAGAGACCCAGTACTTC; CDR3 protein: CASSPSLGTQETQYF
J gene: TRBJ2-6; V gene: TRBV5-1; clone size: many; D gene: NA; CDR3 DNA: TGCGCCAGCAGCTTACCACTTACGGGGGCCAACGTCCTGACTTTC; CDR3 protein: CASSLPLTGANVLTF
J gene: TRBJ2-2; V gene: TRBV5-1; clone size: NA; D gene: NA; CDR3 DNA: TGCGCCAGTAGCTTAATGATGGTGGTCCCCGGGGAGCTGTTTTTT; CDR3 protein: CASSLMMVVPGELFF
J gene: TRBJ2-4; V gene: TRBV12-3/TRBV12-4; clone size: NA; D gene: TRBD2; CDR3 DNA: TGTGCCAGCAACGATCGGGGGGGCATCGCCAAAAACATTCAGTACTTC; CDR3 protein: CASNDRGGIAKNIQYF
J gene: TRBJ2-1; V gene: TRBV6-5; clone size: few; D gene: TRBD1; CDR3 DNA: TGTGCCAGCAGTTATGACAGGGGGGTCTACAATGAGCAGTTCTTC; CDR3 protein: CASSYDRGVYNEQFF
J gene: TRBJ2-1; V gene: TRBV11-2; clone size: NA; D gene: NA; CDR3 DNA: TGTGCCAGCAGCTTGGGGGACGGACAAAAGCAGTTCTTC; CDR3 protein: CASSLGDGQKQFF
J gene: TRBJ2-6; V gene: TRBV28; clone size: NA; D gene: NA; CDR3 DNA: TGTGCCAGCAGCCGAGTACAGGGGAGGACTCTGACTTTC; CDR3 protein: CASSRVQGRTLTF
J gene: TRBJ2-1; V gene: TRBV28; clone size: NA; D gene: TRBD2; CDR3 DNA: TGTGCCAGCAGACTAGCGGGAGGGCCTGGGTCCTACAATGAGCAGTTCTTC; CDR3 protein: CASRLAGGPGSYNEQFF
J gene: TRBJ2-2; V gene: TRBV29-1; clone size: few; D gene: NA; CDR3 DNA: TGCAGCGTTGGAGGTTCAGGAGTAAGGACCGGGGAGCTGTTTTTT; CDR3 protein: CSVGGSGVRTGELFF
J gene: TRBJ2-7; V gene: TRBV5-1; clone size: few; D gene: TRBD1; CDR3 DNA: TGCGCCAGCAGCCAGGGACAGGGGCTTGTAGAGCAGTACTTC; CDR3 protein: CASSQGQGLVEQYF